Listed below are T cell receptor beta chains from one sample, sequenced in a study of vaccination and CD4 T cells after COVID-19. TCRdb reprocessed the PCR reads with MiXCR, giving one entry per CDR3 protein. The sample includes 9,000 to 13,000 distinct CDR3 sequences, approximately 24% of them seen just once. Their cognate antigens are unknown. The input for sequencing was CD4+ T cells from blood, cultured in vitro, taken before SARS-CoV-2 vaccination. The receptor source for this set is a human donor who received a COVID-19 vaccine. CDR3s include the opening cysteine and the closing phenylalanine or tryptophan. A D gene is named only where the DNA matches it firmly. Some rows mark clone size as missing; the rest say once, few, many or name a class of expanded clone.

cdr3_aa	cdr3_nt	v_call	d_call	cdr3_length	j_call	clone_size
CASRPQGVNTEAFF	TGTGCCAGCAGACCACAGGGGGTGAACACTGAAGCTTTCTTT	TRBV6-1	TRBD1	14	TRBJ1-1	few
CATSDPPYNEQFF	TGTGCCACCAGTGACCCCCCCTACAATGAGCAGTTCTTC	TRBV24-1	NA	13	TRBJ2-1	once
CATSEDGWDQPQHF	TGTGCCACCAGTGAGGACGGGTGGGATCAGCCCCAGCATTTT	TRBV24-1	NA	14	TRBJ1-5	NA
CASSLGREETQYF	TGTGCCAGCAGTTTAGGGCGGGAAGAGACCCAGTACTTC	TRBV12-3/TRBV12-4	NA	13	TRBJ2-5	NA
CAFLEGNEQFF	TGTGCCTTCTTGGAGGGGAATGAGCAGTTCTTC	TRBV30	NA	11	TRBJ2-1	few
CSVDGIYGYTF	TGCAGTGTCGACGGGATCTATGGCTACACCTTC	TRBV20-1	NA	11	TRBJ1-2	NA
CASSRGQNTEAFF	TGTGCCAGCAGCCGGGGACAGAACACTGAAGCTTTCTTT	TRBV5-4	NA	13	TRBJ1-1	NA
CSAREGAGDTEAFF	TGCAGTGCTAGAGAGGGGGCCGGGGACACTGAAGCTTTCTTT	TRBV20-1	NA	14	TRBJ1-1	NA
CSAQTTRVAYNEQFF	TGCAGTGCTCAGACGACGCGAGTGGCATACAATGAGCAGTTCTTC	TRBV20-1	NA	15	TRBJ2-1	NA
CASSEAVIGRYGYTF	TGTGCCAGCAGTGAAGCAGTTATTGGGCGCTATGGCTACACCTTC	TRBV6-1	NA	15	TRBJ1-2	few
CASSFGTGDTGELFF	TGCGCCAGCAGTTTCGGGACAGGGGACACCGGGGAGCTGTTTTTT	TRBV10-2	TRBD1	15	TRBJ2-2	NA
CASSEDRRETQYF	TGTGCCAGCAGTGAAGACAGGAGGGAGACCCAGTACTTC	TRBV2	NA	13	TRBJ2-5	few
CATSRAYGYLNYGYTF	TGTGCCACCAGCAGAGCTTACGGATACCTTAACTATGGCTACACCTTC	TRBV15	NA	16	TRBJ1-2	NA
CASSIAGGEAFF	TGTGCCAGCAGTATCGCAGGGGGCGAGGCTTTCTTT	TRBV5-4	TRBD1	12	TRBJ1-1	few
CATSDPMNNEQFF	TGTGCCACCAGTGATCCTATGAACAATGAGCAGTTCTTC	TRBV24-1	NA	13	TRBJ2-1	few
CASSKTSEKEEQYF	TGTGCCAGCAGCAAGACTAGCGAGAAGGAGGAGCAGTACTTC	TRBV12-3/TRBV12-4	TRBD2	14	TRBJ2-7	few
CASSLTGDTQYF	TGTGCCAGCAGCTTGACGGGAGATACGCAGTATTTT	TRBV5-4	NA	12	TRBJ2-3	NA
CAWSRQTNQPQHF	TGTGCCTGGAGTCGGCAGACCAATCAGCCCCAGCATTTT	TRBV30	NA	13	TRBJ1-5	NA
CASSPGQGPNQPQHF	TGTGCCAGCAGCCCCGGACAGGGCCCGAATCAGCCCCAGCATTTT	TRBV7-2	TRBD1	15	TRBJ1-5	once
CASSPPDTLNTEAFF	TGTGCCAGCAGCCCCCCGGACACCTTGAACACTGAAGCTTTCTTT	TRBV5-4	NA	15	TRBJ1-1	NA
CASSRGLAGAPYNEQFF	TGTGCCAGCAGCCGAGGACTAGCGGGGGCCCCCTACAATGAGCAGTTCTTC	TRBV4-2	TRBD2	17	TRBJ2-1	few
CASRSSGNYGYTF	TGTGCCAGCAGGTCCTCGGGTAACTATGGCTACACCTTC	TRBV6-5	NA	13	TRBJ1-2	NA
CASSQDDPATNQPQHF	TGTGCCAGCAGCCAAGACGACCCCGCGACAAATCAGCCCCAGCATTTT	TRBV14	NA	16	TRBJ1-5	NA
CASSLVGNEQFF	TGTGCCAGCAGCTTAGTCGGCAATGAGCAGTTCTTC	TRBV7-6	NA	12	TRBJ2-1	NA
CACTNRANNEQFF	TGTGCCTGTACGAACAGGGCAAACAATGAGCAGTTCTTC	TRBV30	NA	13	TRBJ2-1	few
CASSLARGSGGRADYNEQFF	TGTGCCAGCAGCTTAGCCAGGGGTAGCGGGGGGAGGGCGGACTACAATGAGCAGTTCTTC	TRBV7-9	TRBD2	20	TRBJ2-1	few
CASSPDGLKGETQYF	TGTGCCAGCAGCCCGGACGGGTTAAAGGGAGAGACCCAGTACTTC	TRBV7-3	NA	15	TRBJ2-5	NA
CASSHKVGGGQNEQFF	TGTGCCAGTAGCCATAAGGTGGGGGGGGGCCAAAATGAGCAGTTCTTC	TRBV19	NA	16	TRBJ2-1	NA
CSVGSGGETDTQYF	TGCAGCGTCGGTAGCGGGGGCGAGACAGATACGCAGTATTTT	TRBV29-1	TRBD2	14	TRBJ2-3	few
CSARGGLVAGELFF	TGCAGTGCTAGGGGGGGGCTGGTCGCCGGGGAGCTGTTTTTT	TRBV20-1	NA	14	TRBJ2-2	few
CASSYSGIRTDTQYF	TGTGCCAGCAGTTACTCCGGAATCCGCACAGATACGCAGTATTTT	TRBV6-5	NA	15	TRBJ2-3	few
CASTPREAGNQPQHF	TGTGCCAGTACCCCGAGGGAGGCAGGGAATCAGCCCCAGCATTTT	TRBV19	NA	15	TRBJ1-5	few
CSAATGLVTEAFF	TGCAGTGCCGCGACAGGATTGGTGACTGAAGCTTTCTTT	TRBV20-1	NA	13	TRBJ1-1	NA
CASSPGTEGNTIYF	TGTGCCAGCAGCCCCGGGACTGAAGGAAACACCATATATTTT	TRBV5-4	NA	14	TRBJ1-3	NA
CAWSVLGDGGNTIYF	TGTGCCTGGAGTGTACTGGGTGACGGTGGAAACACCATATATTTT	TRBV30	NA	15	TRBJ1-3	few
CASSPTVPNYGYTF	TGTGCCAGCAGCCCGACAGTTCCTAACTATGGCTACACCTTC	TRBV12-3/TRBV12-4	NA	14	TRBJ1-2	NA
CSVPPVGTRNTEAFF	TGCAGCGTTCCTCCAGTAGGGACACGGAACACTGAAGCTTTCTTT	TRBV29-1	NA	15	TRBJ1-1	few